The 28 T cell receptor beta chains given below trace back to one sample, sequenced in a study of blood T cell repertoires in COVID-19. Assay used: immunoSEQ multiplex PCR; TCRdb lists only in-frame clones, some missing. Among hundreds of thousands of clones listed, about 90% were seen once. The sequencing input was peripheral blood. Receptors were obtained from a woman between 25 and 40 years old with COVID-19, enrolled during active disease.

The chain couples TRBV9 to TRBJ2-5, with unresolved D. With 0 bases removed from V and 9 bases from J, the gap between germline ends came to 12 bases. The CDR3 totals 13 residues. CDR1 is SGDLS, CDR2 YYNGEE, per germline. DNA of the CDR3: TGTGCCAGCAGCGTAGAATCCCGGTCGTCCCAGTACTTC. Residues: CASSVESRSSQYF.

This chain joins TRBV5-1 and TRBJ1-3; no definite D call. Trimming left V 0 bases short and J 0 bases short, with 13 bases between. Germline CDR1 reads SGHRS; CDR2 reads YFSETQ. There are 17 residues in the CDR3. The CDR3 sequence: CASSLEPRGSSGNTIYF. The CDR3 region has the DNA TGCGCCAGCAGCTTGGAGCCCCGGGGAAGCTCTGGAAACACCATATATTTT.

The V gene is TRBV5-4, the J gene TRBJ2-3; D is unclear. The CDR3 contains 16 residues. The germline V and J ends were trimmed by 4 bases and 6 bases, with 21 bases remaining between them. Germline CDR1 is SGHNT and CDR2 is YYREEE (reference sequence). The CDR3, as DNA: TGTGCCAGCAGCCTCAGGTCCTTACGTAGTTTGGATACGCAGTATTTT. This sequence encodes CASSLRSLRSLDTQYF.

The V gene is TRBV11-2, the J gene TRBJ2-7; tentative D call: TRBD2 (5 bases). Germline CDR1 and CDR2: SGHAT and FQNNGV. CDR3 length: 14 residues. The V gene lost 1 base and the J gene lost 3 bases, with 10 bases spanning the gap. The CDR3 here is CASSLGGKSYEQYV. The CDR3 coding sequence is TGTGCCAGCAGCTTAGGAGGGAAGAGCTACGAGCAGTACGTC.

This chain links TRBV29-1 with TRBJ1-3; no definite D call. The CDR3 runs to 14 residues. The germline V gene has CDR1 SQVTM and CDR2 ANQGSEA. The DNA for the CDR3 is TGCACCATTTTGACATCTAACTCTGGAAACACCATATATTTT. It yields the protein CTILTSNSGNTIYF.

This chain connects TRBV6-1 to TRBJ2-1; D possibly corresponds to TRBD1 (6 bases). The V end lost 3 bases, the J end lost 6 bases, and 12 bases lay between the germline ends. The CDR3 covers 14 residues. Germline V lookup: CDR1 MNHNS, CDR2 SASEGT. The CDR3 here is CASSEPGTINEQFF. The CDR3 DNA reads as TGTGCCAGCAGTGAGCCCGGGACAATCAATGAGCAGTTCTTC.

The rearrangement uses TRBV6-5 and TRBJ1-5; D is undetermined. The CDR3 runs to 15 residues. Trimming took off 6 bases at V and 4 bases at J, with 16 bases between the two ends. Germline values: CDR1 MNHEY, CDR2 SVGAGI. CDR3 in DNA: TGTGCCAGCAGCACTCCGGGAGCAGCAAATCAGCCCCAGCATTTT. Its protein product is CASSTPGAANQPQHF.

This chain connects TRBV4-2 to TRBJ1-2; no firm D call. The CDR3 has 14 amino acids. Trimming took off 1 base at V and 4 bases at J, with 10 bases between the two ends. Germline CDR1 reads LGHNA; CDR2 reads YNFKEQ. The CDR3 is CASSQVGGFYGYTF. The CDR3 DNA reads as TGTGCCAGCAGCCAAGTAGGAGGCTTCTATGGCTACACCTTC.

This chain joins TRBV13 and TRBJ1-1, with D tentatively TRBD1 (6 bases). The ends were cut back, 8 bases at V and 6 bases at J, with 13 bases in the middle. The CDR3 sequence is 12 residues long. Looked up from germline, CDR1 is PRHDT and CDR2 is FYEKMQ (reference sequence). Here the CDR3 DNA reads TGTGCCAGCGGGGGCGAGGGGGCTGAAGCTTTCTTT. Its translation is CASGGEGAEAFF.

The chain recombines TRBV6-6 with TRBJ1-3, with 7 bases that match TRBD1. The V and J ends lost 6 bases and 3 bases, in that order; junction bases with no gene match: 5. CDR3 length equals 14 residues. Germline V CDR1 and CDR2: MNHNY, SVGAGI (reference sequence). CDR3 sequence: CASSQGGSGNTIYF. The CDR3 DNA is TGTGCCAGCAGCCAGGGGGGCAGTGGAAACACCATATATTTT.

This clone has just a few counts. This chain joins TRBV28 and TRBJ2-7; 8 nucleotides match TRBD1. Losses at the gene ends were 3 bases for V and 2 bases for J; bases not matched to a gene: 3. Germline CDR1 reads MDHEN; CDR2 reads SYDVKM. CDR3 size: 14 residues. The CDR3 DNA reads TGTGCCAGCAGTTTCAGGGGGCCTACCTACGAGCAGTACTTC. Translated: CASSFRGPTYEQYF. Together with reference TRBV28 and TRBJ2-7, the CDR3 gives the full variable domain: DVKVTQSSRYLVKRTGEKVFLECVQDMDHENMFWYRQDPGLGLRLIYFSYDVKMKEKGDIPEGYSVSREKKERFSLILESASTNQTSMYLCASSFRGPTYEQYFGPGTRLTVT.

The V gene is TRBV4-2, the J gene TRBJ2-7; 12 nucleotides line up with TRBD2. The J segment lost 7 bases and the V segment lost 0 bases, leaving 7 bases of the junction unmatched. The CDR3 contains 16 residues. The V gene's germline CDR1 is LGHNA and CDR2 YNFKEQ. CDR3 in DNA: TGTGCCAGCAGCCAAGATGCCCTAGCGGGGGGGCTTGAGCAGTACTTC. Protein product: CASSQDALAGGLEQYF.

V and J are TRBV19 and TRBJ2-2; 7 bases agree with TRBD1. This CDR3 spans 14 amino acids. Looked up from germline, CDR1 is LNHDA and CDR2 is SQIVND (reference sequence). J lost 6 bases, V lost 5 bases, and 6 bases had no gene match. CDR3 sequence reads: CASSAKTGSGELFF. As DNA, the CDR3 is TGTGCCAGTAGTGCGAAGACAGGGTCCGGGGAGCTGTTTTTT.

This chain links TRBV5-4 with TRBJ2-1; 8 bases fit TRBD2. The CDR3 extends over 14 amino acids. Per germline, CDR1 SGHNT and CDR2 YYREEE (reference sequence). V gave up 2 bases and J gave up 9 bases; unmatched junction bases: 7. The CDR3 region has the DNA TGTGCCAGCAGCTTACCCGGGACTAGGAGTGAGCAGTTCTTC. This encodes CASSLPGTRSEQFF.

The chain joins TRBV18 to TRBJ2-5, with 8 bases matching TRBD1. Germline V gene data show CDR1 as KGHSH and CDR2 as LQKENI. V shed 3 bases and J 5 bases; nucleotides not matched to a gene: 5. This CDR3 has 14 amino acids. Written as DNA, the CDR3 is TGTGCCAGCTCACCCGGACAGGGAGGTGAGACCCAGTACTTC. Protein sequence: CASSPGQGGETQYF.

To note about this clone: The same CDR3 can be traced to other DNA sequences in this sample. The gene calls are TRBV5-1 and TRBJ2-7; maybe TRBD1 (6 bases). The V gene's germline CDR1 is SGHRS and CDR2 YFSETQ. The CDR3 is 13 residues long. The germline V and J ends were trimmed by 4 bases and 2 bases, with 10 bases remaining between them. The CDR3 bases are TGCGCCAGCAGCCTGGACAGTCCCTACGAGCAGTACTTC. It codes for CASSLDSPYEQYF.

This clone was seen just once. The J gene is TRBJ2-7, the V gene TRBV11-1; 7 bases match TRBD1. V dropped 5 bases and J dropped 6; count of bases not matched to a gene: 16. This CDR3 is built from 16 residues. The germline gives CDR1 SGHAT, CDR2 FQDESV (reference sequence). The CDR3 is CASSMNRDSTFSEQYF. The CDR3 nucleotides read TGTGCCAGCAGCATGAACCGGGACAGCACCTTTTCCGAGCAGTACTTC. Full variable domain (missing parts from reference TRBV11-1 and TRBJ2-7): EAEVAQSPRYKITEKSQAVAFWCDPISGHATLYWYRQILGQGPELLVQFQDESVVDDSQLPKDRFSAERLKGVDSTLKIQPAELGDSAMYLCASSMNRDSTFSEQYFGPGTRLTVT.

J is TRBJ2-1 and V is TRBV19; 7 bases agree with TRBD1. The CDR3 is 13 residues long. Germline V lookup: CDR1 LNHDA, CDR2 SQIVND (reference sequence). Trimming at V came to 4 bases and at J to 6 bases, leaving 3 bases not matched to a gene. CDR3 residues: CASSRQGSNEQFF. In nucleotides, the CDR3 is TGTGCCAGTAGTAGACAGGGTTCCAATGAGCAGTTCTTC.

The V call is TRBV10-3, the J call TRBJ2-3; 8 positions agree with TRBD1. The trim removed 8 bases at V and 4 bases at J, leaving 8 bases unmatched. The CDR3 spans 14 residues. CDR1 and CDR2 (germline): ENHRY, SYGVKD. The CDR3, as DNA: TGTGCCATCTCCCAGGAACAGGGGGCAGATACGCAGTATTTT. Translated: CAISQEQGADTQYF.

The chain carries TRBV7-9 and TRBJ1-2; D remains unclear. V dropped 5 bases and J dropped 7 bases, with 14 bases sitting between them. Germline V lookup: CDR1 SEHNR, CDR2 FQNEAQ (reference sequence). The CDR3 runs 13 residues. CDR3 coding DNA: TGTGCCAGCAGCCCTAGAGACTTAACTGGCTACACCTTC. It is translated as CASSPRDLTGYTF. The whole variable domain, remainder taken from reference TRBV7-9 and TRBJ1-2, is DTGVSQNPRHKITKRGQNVTFRCDPISEHNRLYWYRQTLGQGPEFLTYFQNEAQLEKSRLLSDRFSAERPKGSFSTLEIQRTEQGDSAMYLCASSPRDLTGYTFGSGTRLTVV.

The genes are TRBV29-1 and TRBJ2-7; TRBD1 aligns across 7 bases. CDR3 length: 12 residues. The J segment lost 5 bases and the V segment lost 4 bases, leaving 5 bases of the junction unmatched. The germline V gene encodes CDR1 SQVTM and CDR2 ANQGSEA. The CDR3 region has the DNA TGCAGCGTTGCGACAGGGAGCAACGAGCAGTACGTC. It translates to CSVATGSNEQYV.

V and J are TRBV7-9 and TRBJ1-4; TRBD1 agrees at 10 bases. This CDR3 spans 14 amino acids. The germline CDR1 and CDR2 sequences are SEHNR and FQNEAQ (reference sequence). Trimming at V came to 5 bases and at J to 8 bases, leaving 5 bases not matched to a gene. CDR3 loop: CASSAGTGEEKLFF. The CDR3 nucleotides read TGTGCCAGCAGCGCCGGGACAGGGGAAGAAAAACTGTTTTTT.

This clone was seen only a few times. The chain carries TRBV6-2 or TRBV6-3 and TRBJ1-1; D uncertain. The CDR3 spans 13 residues. Germline V gives CDR1 MNHEY, CDR2 SVGEGT. Trimming left V 2 bases short and J 7 bases short, with 11 bases between. In nucleotides, the CDR3 is TGTGCCAGCAGTTACCCCGGAGTGGGTGAAGCTTTCTTT. Its translation: CASSYPGVGEAFF.

The J gene is TRBJ1-2, the V gene TRBV12-3 or TRBV12-4; 7 bases align to TRBD1. V lost 7 bases and J lost 4; bases outside the gene matches: 3. There are 12 residues in the CDR3. The CDR3 DNA follows: TGTGCCAGCAATACAGGGGCCTATGGCTACACCTTC. This sequence encodes CASNTGAYGYTF.

This clone was recorded a few times. This CDR3 reads CASSLKGWRESYNEQFF. The DNA for the CDR3 is TGTGCCAGCAGCTTGAAGGGGTGGCGAGAATCCTACAATGAGCAGTTCTTC. The chain recombines TRBV5-6 with TRBJ2-1, with D possibly being TRBD1 (5 bases). From germline, CDR1 is SGHDT and CDR2 YYEEEE. This CDR3 has 17 residues. V lost 1 base and J 1 base, leaving 15 bases between the germline ends.

The J gene is TRBJ2-1, the V gene TRBV20-1; tentatively, D is TRBD1 (5 bases). Trimming stripped 3 bases from V and 6 bases from J, with 15 bases between. The CDR3 length is 14 residues. The germline CDR1 and CDR2 sequences are DFQATT and SNEGSKA (reference sequence). CDR3 in amino acids: CSASHRATGNEQFF. In DNA, the CDR3 is TGCAGTGCTAGTCATCGAGCAACAGGCAATGAGCAGTTCTTC.

This clone was observed a few times. V gene TRBV5-6 combines with J gene TRBJ1-2; the match to TRBD1 covers 9 bases. Trimming took 5 bases from V and 8 from J; bases not matched to a gene: 10. The CDR3 sequence is 14 residues long. Germline V gene data show CDR1 as SGHDT and CDR2 as YYEEEE. Written as DNA, the CDR3 is TGTGCCAGCAGGCCCGACAGGGGGTCCTTAGGCTACACCTTC. This sequence encodes CASRPDRGSLGYTF.

The rearrangement uses TRBV30 and TRBJ2-1; 8 bases are shared with TRBD2. Germline CDR1 reads GTSNPN; CDR2 reads SVGIG (reference sequence). The V and J ends lost 0 bases and 8 bases, in that order; junction bases with no gene match: 9. The CDR3 is 15 residues long. The CDR3 sequence is CAWSVPGGARHEQFF. In DNA, the CDR3 is TGTGCCTGGAGTGTGCCCGGGGGGGCACGCCATGAGCAGTTCTTC.